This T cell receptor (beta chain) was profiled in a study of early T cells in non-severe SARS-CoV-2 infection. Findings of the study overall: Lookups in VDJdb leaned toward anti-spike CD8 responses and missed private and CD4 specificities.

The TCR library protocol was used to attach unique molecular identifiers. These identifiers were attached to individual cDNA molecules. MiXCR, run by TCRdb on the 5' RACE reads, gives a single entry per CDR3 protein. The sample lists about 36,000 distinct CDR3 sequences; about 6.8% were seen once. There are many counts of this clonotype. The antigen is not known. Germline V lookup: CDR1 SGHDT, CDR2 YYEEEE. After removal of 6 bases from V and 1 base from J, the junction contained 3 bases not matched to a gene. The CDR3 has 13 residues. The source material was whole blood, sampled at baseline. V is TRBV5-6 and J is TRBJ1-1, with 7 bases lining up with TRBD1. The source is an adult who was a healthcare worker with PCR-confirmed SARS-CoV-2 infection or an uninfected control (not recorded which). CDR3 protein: CASTGTENTEAFF. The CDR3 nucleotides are TGTGCCAGCACCGGGACAGAGAACACTGAAGCTTTCTTT.